This T cell receptor beta chain is from a study of cytomegalovirus exposure and HLA in healthy donors. Study results and caveats: With high specificity and sensitivity, the classifier reportedly diagnosed cytomegalovirus status.

Germline V gene sequence: CDR1 SNHLY, CDR2 FYNNEI. V was trimmed by 1 base and J by 5 bases, leaving 17 bases between them. The CDR3 loop spans 16 amino acids. Donors came from a validation cohort of 90 to 150 subjects, distinct from the first 666-subject cohort. As to this clone: Its matching antigen is unknown.

Produced via immunoSEQ multiplex PCR; TCRdb's table is partial and in-frame only. The sample has about 260,000 clones, about nine tenths seen once. The sequenced material came from PBMCs. The TCR was taken from a woman younger than 45 in good health and CMV-seronegative. This chain joins TRBV2 and TRBJ1-2; tentative D call: TRBD1 (6 bases). CDR3 region: CASSEVYSGQGYGYTF. The CDR3 region has the DNA TGTGCCAGCAGTGAAGTCTACTCGGGGCAGGGGTATGGCTACACCTTC.